This T cell receptor (beta chain) came from a study of radiation and T cells in renal cell carcinoma. Profiled with immunoSEQ multiplex PCR; TCRdb holds only in-frame clones, not every one. The table shows about 20,000 clones, with just over 60% occurring only once. This sample's treatment: 15 Gy SBRT to primary tumor, nephrectomy 4 weeks later. General study findings and limits: Compared with controls, irradiated tumors showed greater TCR clonality. Compared with controls, irradiated tumors had more, larger dominant CDR3 motifs. No pretreatment tumor biopsies were available for baseline clonotypes.

For this clone: The target antigen is unknown.

The V gene lost 5 bases and the J gene lost 3 bases, with 10 bases spanning the gap. The CDR3 has 13 amino acids. Germline V gives CDR1 LGHNA, CDR2 YNFKEQ. The source was tumor tissue, collected from a patient whose treatment included radiotherapy and nephrectomy. The sequence was obtained from a woman between 65 and 79 years old with renal cell carcinoma. V usage is TRBV4-2 and J usage is TRBJ1-1; unclear D gene. The CDR3 sequence is CASSAGKYTEAFF. CDR3 DNA: TGTGCCAGCAGCGCCGGGAAATACACTGAAGCTTTCTTT.